This T cell receptor beta chain was sequenced for a study of identical twins. TCRdb recomputed calls from the 5' RACE reads with MiXCR, one row per CDR3 protein. The sample lists about 520,000 distinct CDR3 sequences, 22% seen once, with under 0.95% in the top ten. This same sample was also part of a study on T cells expressing NK-cell markers.

Specimen: CD4+ T cells sorted from blood. This sequence was found in a woman in her late teens or twenties in good health.

The CDR3 coding sequence is TGTGCCAGCAGCTTAAGGTCGAAGAACACCGGGGAGCTGTTTTTT. Translation gives CASSLRSKNTGELFF. This rearrangement joins TRBV7-6 to TRBJ2-2; D is undetermined. With 2 bases removed from V and 1 base from J, the gap between germline ends came to 8 bases. Germline V gene data show CDR1 as SGHVS and CDR2 as FNYEAQ. The CDR3 length is 15 residues.